This entry lists 30 T cell receptor beta chains sequenced from one sample in a study of T cells in localized non-small cell lung cancer. Assay: immunoSEQ multiplex PCR; the TCRdb copy retains only in-frame clones and omits some. The table lists around 41,000 clones, roughly 80% of them singletons. The sample was PBMCs, taken before any cancer treatment. These receptors originate from a man aged 40-75 years with stage II lung adenocarcinoma.

The genes are TRBV27 and TRBJ1-4; D is unresolved. The CDR3 spans 14 residues. Germline values: CDR1 MNHEY, CDR2 SMNVEV (reference sequence). Between the trimmed V and J ends, which lost 5 bases and 0 bases, there was a span of 7 bases. The CDR3 DNA sequence: TGTGCCAGCAGTCCGAGAACAACTAATGAAAAACTGTTTTTT. This encodes CASSPRTTNEKLFF.

This clone has a single count. V is TRBV5-6 and J is TRBJ1-2; D unresolved. This CDR3 is 13 amino acids long. Deletions cut 1 base from V and 4 bases from J, with 8 bases between. Germline CDR1 is SGHDT and CDR2 is YYEEEE. The CDR3 region has the DNA TGTGCCAGCAGCTTGAACGGGCTCTATGGCTACACCTTC. It is translated as CASSLNGLYGYTF.

The chain employs TRBV6-5 and TRBJ2-5; D might be TRBD1 or TRBD2, each matching 6 bases. The CDR3 spans 15 residues. V was cut by 6 bases and J by 1 base, with 15 bases left in between. Germline-derived CDR1 and CDR2 are MNHEY and SVGAGI. The CDR3 DNA sequence: TGTGCCAGCAGCCTCAGAGGGGGGTCCCAAGAGACCCAGTACTTC. Amino acid sequence: CASSLRGGSQETQYF.

The rearrangement links TRBV4-2 to TRBJ2-2; TRBD2 matches 14 bases. Germline V gene lookup returns CDR1 LGHNA and CDR2 YNFKEQ. This CDR3 comprises 17 residues. V was pared by 4 bases and J by 7 bases, with 8 bases of the junction left unmatched. The DNA of the CDR3 is TGTGCCAGCAGCCCGGGACTAGCGGGGGAACGAAACGGGGAGCTGTTTTTT. Translated: CASSPGLAGERNGELFF.

In regard to this clone: An end of the junction does not agree with germline; a read error may underlie this. The V gene is TRBV7-7, the J gene TRBJ2-5; D is unresolved. In germline, CDR1 is SSHAT, CDR2 FNYEAQ (reference sequence). The CDR3 contains 14 residues. The CDR3 DNA follows: TGTGCTAGCAGCTTAGGCAGTTACCAAGAGACCCAGTACTTC. Protein: CASSLGSYQETQYF.

The chain joins TRBV5-5 to TRBJ2-3, with 9 nucleotides matching TRBD2. V gave up 4 bases and J gave up 2 bases; unmatched junction bases: 8. Looked up from germline, CDR1 is SGHKS and CDR2 is YYEKEE (reference sequence). CDR3 length: 16 residues. As DNA, the CDR3 is TGTGCCAGCAGCGCCGGCGGGGGGGCAACCACAGATACGCAGTATTTT. Translating it yields CASSAGGGATTDTQYF.

The genes are TRBV28 and TRBJ2-7; possibly TRBD2 for D (6 bases). CDR1 is MDHEN, CDR2 SYDVKM, per germline. The CDR3 extends over 15 amino acids. V was pared by 4 bases and J by 5 bases, with 18 bases between. Here the CDR3 DNA reads TGTGCCAGCAGTTCCCCTTTCCAGGGACTTAACGAGCAGTACTTC. It codes for CASSSPFQGLNEQYF. The variable domain in full, with the rest retrieved from reference TRBV28 and TRBJ2-7, is DVKVTQSSRYLVKRTGEKVFLECVQDMDHENMFWYRQDPGLGLRLIYFSYDVKMKEKGDIPEGYSVSREKKERFSLILESASTNQTSMYLCASSSPFQGLNEQYFGPGTRLTVT.

This clone was found once. The chain carries TRBV19 and TRBJ2-7, with D maybe TRBD1 (6 bases). The CDR3 runs to 14 residues. Per germline, CDR1 LNHDA and CDR2 SQIVND (reference sequence). Trimming removed 1 base from V and 3 bases from J, with 10 bases in between. The CDR3 reads CASSIVGGDYEQYF. Written as DNA, the CDR3 is TGTGCCAGTAGTATAGTAGGGGGAGACTACGAGCAGTACTTC.

This sequence joins TRBV19 and TRBJ1-1; D unresolved. V lost 1 base to trimming and J lost 7 bases, with 4 bases between them. The CDR3 loop spans 11 amino acids. Germline CDR1 and CDR2: LNHDA and SQIVND (reference sequence). CDR3 protein: CASSIAIEAFF. The CDR3 DNA sequence: TGTGCCAGTAGTATAGCCATTGAAGCTTTCTTT. The full variable domain, completed using reference TRBV19 and TRBJ1-1, is DGGITQSPKYLFRKEGQNVTLSCEQNLNHDAMYWYRQDPGQGLRLIYYSQIVNDFQKGDIAEGYSVSREKKESFPLTVTSAQKNPTAFYLCASSIAIEAFFGQGTRLTVV.

The chain couples TRBV10-3 to TRBJ2-7; weak D call: TRBD1 (6 bases). This CDR3 contains 13 residues. Germline values: CDR1 ENHRY, CDR2 SYGVKD. V was shortened by 3 bases and J by 2 bases, with 8 bases between the two germline ends. This chain's CDR3 is CAISEKGAYEQYF. The CDR3 DNA is TGTGCCATCAGTGAAAAGGGGGCCTACGAGCAGTACTTC.

This clone occurred a few times. V usage is TRBV7-2 and J usage is TRBJ2-1; D is perhaps TRBD1 (6 bases). In germline, CDR1 is SGHTA, CDR2 FQGNSA. V lost 6 bases, J lost 7 bases, and 10 bases lay in between. The CDR3 length is 12 residues. Here the CDR3 DNA reads TGTGCCAGCAGTTCTCAGGGGAATGAGCAGTTCTTC. Translating gives CASSSQGNEQFF.

The V and J genes are TRBV7-9 and TRBJ1-1; 7 bases agree with TRBD1. This CDR3 region has 17 residues. Germline V lookup: CDR1 SEHNR, CDR2 FQNEAQ (reference sequence). V was clipped by 2 bases and J by 2 bases; unmatched bases: 11. The CDR3 protein is CASSLFGLTGINTEAFF. CDR3 bases: TGTGCCAGCAGCTTATTCGGTTTGACAGGGATAAACACTGAAGCTTTCTTT.

The chain couples TRBV7-8 to TRBJ1-1; D gene ambiguous. The V gene lost 4 bases and the J gene lost 1 base, with 10 bases spanning the gap. The V gene's germline CDR1 is SGHVS and CDR2 FQNEAQ. The CDR3 is 14 residues long. The CDR3 DNA reads as TGTGCCAGCAGCTCTGCCTACAAGAACACTGAAGCTTTCTTT. It specifies CASSSAYKNTEAFF.

The chain recombines TRBV5-6 with TRBJ2-7; TRBD1 matches at 9 bases. Trimming cost V 3 bases and J 3 bases; bases outside gene matches: 4. CDR1 is SGHDT and CDR2 is YYEEEE in the germline V gene. The CDR3 is made up of 14 amino acids. The CDR3 coding sequence is TGTGCCAGCAGCTCGGGACAGGGATACTACGAGCAGTACTTC. Translating it yields CASSSGQGYYEQYF. The whole variable domain, filled in from reference TRBV5-6 and TRBJ2-7, reads DAGVTQSPTHLIKTRGQQVTLRCSPKSGHDTVSWYQQALGQGPQFIFQYYEEEERQRGNFPDRFSGHQFPNYSSELNVNALLLGDSALYLCASSSGQGYYEQYFGPGTRLTVT.

The genes are TRBV30 and TRBJ2-7; no clear D gene. The V end lost 3 bases, the J end lost 0 bases, and 21 bases lay between the germline ends. Germline lookup yields CDR1 GTSNPN and CDR2 SVGIG (reference sequence). The CDR3 is 17 residues long. The CDR3 nucleotides are TGTGCCTGGAGCCTCCCCGGAGCGCAGTGGAGCTCCTACGAGCAGTACTTC. Protein product: CAWSLPGAQWSSYEQYF.

The J gene is TRBJ2-3, the V gene TRBV6-1, with 9 positions matching TRBD2. Per germline, CDR1 MNHNS and CDR2 SASEGT. This CDR3 has 14 amino acids. Trimming cost V 8 bases and J 6 bases; bases outside gene matches: 9. This CDR3 reads CASHTAGGGDTQYF. CDR3 nucleotide sequence: TGTGCCAGCCATACAGCGGGGGGAGGGGATACGCAGTATTTT.

This chain uses TRBV6-5 with TRBJ2-1; the D gene could be TRBD1 or TRBD2 (6 bases each). Trimming stripped 7 bases from V and 6 bases from J, with 19 bases between. Germline lookup yields CDR1 MNHEY and CDR2 SVGAGI. This CDR3 comprises 15 residues. The chain's CDR3 is CASTLNGGGGNEQFF. CDR3 coding DNA: TGTGCCAGCACCCTCAACGGGGGCGGAGGCAATGAGCAGTTCTTC.

The gene calls are TRBV28 and TRBJ2-3, with 7 bases matching TRBD2. V was clipped by 2 bases and J by 4 bases; unmatched bases: 15. The CDR3 is 18 residues long. The germline V gene has CDR1 MDHEN and CDR2 SYDVKM. The CDR3 DNA reads TGTGCCAGCAGTTTAGAAAGGGGAGGGAGGCCCGGAGCAGATACGCAGTATTTT. Protein sequence: CASSLERGGRPGADTQYF.

The chain has TRBV7-8 and TRBJ1-1, with unresolved D. Trimming stripped 2 bases from V and 3 bases from J, with 10 bases between. The CDR3 extends over 14 amino acids. CDR1 and CDR2 (germline): SGHVS, FQNEAQ. The CDR3 DNA sequence: TGTGCCAGCAGCTTAATGGTTTGGGACACTGAAGCTTTCTTT. Amino acid sequence: CASSLMVWDTEAFF.

This sequence joins TRBV5-2 and TRBJ1-2. TRBV5-2 has pseudogene status. This CDR3 spans 16 amino acids. The CDR3 is CASKDGGVRKTYGYTF. DNA of the CDR3: TGTGCCAGCAAGGATGGCGGAGTACGAAAGACCTATGGCTACACCTTC.

The rearrangement joins TRBV7-8 to TRBJ2-7; a weak D match, TRBD2 (6 bases). The CDR3 is made up of 14 amino acids. V was clipped by 5 bases and J by 2 bases, with 13 bases between them. Per germline, CDR1 SGHVS and CDR2 FQNEAQ. CDR3 nucleotide sequence: TGTGCCAGCAGCATTTCGGGACTGGCCTACGAGCAGTACTTC. Its protein product is CASSISGLAYEQYF.

V gene TRBV7-2 combines with J gene TRBJ2-1; 13 bases are shared with TRBD2. The length of the CDR3 is 17 residues. The germline V gene encodes CDR1 SGHTA and CDR2 FQGNSA. Trimming took 3 bases from V and 7 from J; bases not matched to a gene: 9. This chain's CDR3 is CASSFPPRLAGGNEQFF. Here the CDR3 DNA reads TGTGCCAGCAGCTTCCCTCCCCGACTAGCGGGAGGTAATGAGCAGTTCTTC.

In its sample, this clone ranks as medium-sized (0.01 to 0.1%). The V call is TRBV7-9, the J call TRBJ1-1; no reliable D call. Looked up from germline, CDR1 is SEHNR and CDR2 is FQNEAQ (reference sequence). The CDR3 is 11 amino acids. V was clipped by 5 bases and J by 11 bases, with 12 bases between them. CDR3 DNA: TGTGCCAGCAGCCAGATAATGGAGGCTTTCTTT. Translating gives CASSQIMEAFF.

The V call is TRBV13, the J call TRBJ1-1; D ambiguous. This CDR3 is built from 16 residues. Germline values: CDR1 PRHDT, CDR2 FYEKMQ (reference sequence). Deletions cut 5 bases from V and 5 bases from J, with 21 bases between. The CDR3 DNA reads TGTGCCAGCAGCCGTACCCGAGCCCCTATGACAACTGAAGCTTTCTTT. As protein: CASSRTRAPMTTEAFF.

The chain is built from TRBV30 and TRBJ1-3; 7 bases map to TRBD1. The CDR3 contains 14 residues. V was clipped by 0 bases and J by 2 bases; unmatched bases: 1. Looked up from germline, CDR1 is GTSNPN and CDR2 is SVGIG (reference sequence). CDR3 region: CAWSVQGTGNTIYF. The CDR3 region has the DNA TGTGCCTGGAGTGTACAGGGGACTGGAAACACCATATATTTT.

This chain joins TRBV13 and TRBJ2-1; D is unclear. With 4 bases removed from V and 6 bases from J, the gap between germline ends came to 16 bases. The V gene's germline CDR1 is PRHDT and CDR2 FYEKMQ (reference sequence). This CDR3 region has 15 residues. The CDR3 DNA reads TGTGCCAGCAGCTCCGGCCCTCGGATGGGCAATGAGCAGTTCTTC. Translation: CASSSGPRMGNEQFF. Supplemented by reference TRBV13 and TRBJ2-1, the full variable domain reads AAGVIQSPRHLIKEKRETATLKCYPIPRHDTVYWYQQGPGQDPQFLISFYEKMQSDKGSIPDRFSAQQFSDYHSELNMSSLELGDSALYFCASSSGPRMGNEQFFGPGTRLTVL.

This clone was detected only a few times. This chain joins TRBV6-5 and TRBJ1-2; 9 nucleotides agree with TRBD1. The CDR3 totals 15 residues. Per germline, CDR1 MNHEY and CDR2 SVGAGI. Trimming cost V 6 bases and J 2 bases; bases outside gene matches: 7. In DNA form, the CDR3 reads TGTGCCAGCAGACCCGGGACAGGGCACAACTATGGCTACACCTTC. It is translated as CASRPGTGHNYGYTF.

The CDR3 sequence: CASSLDLAVETQYF. CDR3 nucleotides: TGTGCCAGCAGCTTAGATCTAGCGGTGGAGACCCAGTACTTC. The V gene is TRBV7-9, the J gene TRBJ2-5, with 7 bases identical to TRBD2. This CDR3 spans 14 amino acids. Unmatched junction bases numbered 4, after V lost 1 base and J lost 5 bases. Germline CDR1 is SEHNR and CDR2 is FQNEAQ (reference sequence). The variable domain in full, with the rest retrieved from reference TRBV7-9 and TRBJ2-5, is DTGVSQNPRHKITKRGQNVTFRCDPISEHNRLYWYRQTLGQGPEFLTYFQNEAQLEKSRLLSDRFSAERPKGSFSTLEIQRTEQGDSAMYLCASSLDLAVETQYFGPGTRLLVL.

V is TRBV28 and J is TRBJ2-1; TRBD2 matches at 12 bases. Trimming at V came to 9 bases and at J to 4 bases, leaving 7 bases not matched to a gene. CDR1 MDHEN and CDR2 SYDVKM come from the germline V gene. The CDR3 runs 15 residues. CDR3 nucleotides: TGTGCCAGTTCACGACTAGCGGGAGATTACAATGAGCAGTTCTTC. Its protein product is CASSRLAGDYNEQFF.

The genes are TRBV2 and TRBJ2-1; 7 nucleotides agree with TRBD2. Looked up from germline, CDR1 is SNHLY and CDR2 is FYNNEI. This CDR3 is built from 14 residues. V was clipped by 4 bases and J by 2 bases; unmatched bases: 2. CDR3 residues: CASSVAGPYNEQFF. The CDR3 bases are TGTGCCAGCAGTGTAGCGGGTCCCTACAATGAGCAGTTCTTC.